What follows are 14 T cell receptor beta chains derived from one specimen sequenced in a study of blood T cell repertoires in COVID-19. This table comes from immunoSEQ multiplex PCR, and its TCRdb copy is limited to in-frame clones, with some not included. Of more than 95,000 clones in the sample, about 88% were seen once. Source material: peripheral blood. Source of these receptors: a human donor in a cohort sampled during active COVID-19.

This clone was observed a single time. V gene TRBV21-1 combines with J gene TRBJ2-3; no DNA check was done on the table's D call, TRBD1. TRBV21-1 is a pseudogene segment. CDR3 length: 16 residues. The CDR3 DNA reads TGTGCCAGCAGCAACCCCCGGGACAGACACAAAGATACGCAGTATTTT. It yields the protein CASSNPRDRHKDTQYF.

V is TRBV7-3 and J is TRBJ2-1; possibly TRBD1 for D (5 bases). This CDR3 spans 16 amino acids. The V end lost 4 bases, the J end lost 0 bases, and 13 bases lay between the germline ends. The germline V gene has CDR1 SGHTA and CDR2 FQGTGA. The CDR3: CASSSSGLSSYNEQFF. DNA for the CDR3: TGTGCCAGCAGCTCATCAGGGCTCAGCTCCTACAATGAGCAGTTCTTC.

CDR3: CASSLGQGGSYEQYF. For the CDR3, the DNA is TGTGCCAGCAGTTTAGGACAGGGCGGCTCCTACGAGCAGTACTTC. This chain links TRBV6-5 with TRBJ2-7; 8 nucleotides agree with TRBD1. The germline gives CDR1 MNHEY, CDR2 SVGAGI. The ends lost 4 bases at V and 0 bases at J; junction bases unmatched: 5. The CDR3 extends over 15 amino acids.

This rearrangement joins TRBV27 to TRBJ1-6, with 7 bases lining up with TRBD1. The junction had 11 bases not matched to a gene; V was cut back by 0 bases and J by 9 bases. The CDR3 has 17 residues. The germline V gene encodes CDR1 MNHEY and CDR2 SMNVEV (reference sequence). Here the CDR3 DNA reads TGTGCCAGCAGTTTATCTCAGCGACAGGGTTTTGGTTCACCCCTCCACTTT. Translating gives CASSLSQRQGFGSPLHF.

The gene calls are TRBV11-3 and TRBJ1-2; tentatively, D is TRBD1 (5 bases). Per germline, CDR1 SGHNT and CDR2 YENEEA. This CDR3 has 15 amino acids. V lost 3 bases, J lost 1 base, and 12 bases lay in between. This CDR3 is CASSLTAIYNYGYTF. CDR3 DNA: TGTGCCAGCAGCTTGACAGCAATTTATAACTATGGCTACACCTTC.

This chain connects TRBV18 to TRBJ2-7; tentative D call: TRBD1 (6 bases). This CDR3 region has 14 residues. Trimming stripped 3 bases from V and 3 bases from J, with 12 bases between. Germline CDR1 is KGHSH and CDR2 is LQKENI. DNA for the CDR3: TGTGCCAGCTCACCTATGGGACAAATCTACGAGCAGTACTTC. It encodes CASSPMGQIYEQYF.

Here the CDR3 reads CASSLFDIYEQYF. The CDR3 DNA follows: TGTGCCAGCAGCCTGTTCGACATTTACGAGCAGTACTTC. This sequence joins TRBV7-8 and TRBJ2-7; no clear D. The germline V gene has CDR1 SGHVS and CDR2 FQNEAQ. V lost 5 bases and J 4 bases, leaving 12 bases between the germline ends. This CDR3 comprises 13 residues.

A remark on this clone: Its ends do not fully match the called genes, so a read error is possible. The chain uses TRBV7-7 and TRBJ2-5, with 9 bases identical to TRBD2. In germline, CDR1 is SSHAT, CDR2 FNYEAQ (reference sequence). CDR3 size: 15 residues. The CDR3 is CASSFGGGAIETQYF. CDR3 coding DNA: TGTGCTAGCAGCTTTGGCGGGGGGGCCATCGAGACCCAGTACTTC.

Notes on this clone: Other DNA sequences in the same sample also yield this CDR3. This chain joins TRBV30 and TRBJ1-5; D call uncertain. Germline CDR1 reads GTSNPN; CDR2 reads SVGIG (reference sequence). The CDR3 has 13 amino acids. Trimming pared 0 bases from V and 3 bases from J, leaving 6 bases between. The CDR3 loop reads CAWSVRDNQPQHF. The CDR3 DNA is TGTGCCTGGAGTGTCCGGGACAATCAGCCCCAGCATTTT.

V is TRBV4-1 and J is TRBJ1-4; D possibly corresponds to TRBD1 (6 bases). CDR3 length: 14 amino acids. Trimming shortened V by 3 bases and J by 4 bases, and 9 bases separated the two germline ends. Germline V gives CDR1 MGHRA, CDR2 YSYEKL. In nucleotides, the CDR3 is TGCGCCAGCAGCCACCAGGGGTTTAATGAAAAACTGTTTTTT. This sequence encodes CASSHQGFNEKLFF.

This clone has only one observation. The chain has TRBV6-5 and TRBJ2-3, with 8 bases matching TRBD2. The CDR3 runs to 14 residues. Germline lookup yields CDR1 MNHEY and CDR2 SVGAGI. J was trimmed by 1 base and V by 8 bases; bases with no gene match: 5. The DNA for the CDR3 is TGTGCCAGCTCGCGGGGGGCCGGCACAGATACGCAGTATTTT. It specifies CASSRGAGTDTQYF.

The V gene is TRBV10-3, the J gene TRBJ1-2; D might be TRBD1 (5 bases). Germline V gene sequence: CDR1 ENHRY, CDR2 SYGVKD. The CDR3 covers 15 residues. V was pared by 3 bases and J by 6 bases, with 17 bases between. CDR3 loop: CAISDSGTGGDGYTF. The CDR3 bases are TGTGCCATCAGTGACTCAGGGACGGGAGGGGATGGCTACACCTTC.

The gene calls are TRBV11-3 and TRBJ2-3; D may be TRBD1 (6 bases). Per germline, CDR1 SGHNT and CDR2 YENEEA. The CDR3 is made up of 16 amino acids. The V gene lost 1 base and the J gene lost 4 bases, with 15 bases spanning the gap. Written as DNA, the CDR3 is TGTGCCAGCAGCTTAGGAGGACAGTTAGTAGCAGATACGCAGTATTTT. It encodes CASSLGGQLVADTQYF.

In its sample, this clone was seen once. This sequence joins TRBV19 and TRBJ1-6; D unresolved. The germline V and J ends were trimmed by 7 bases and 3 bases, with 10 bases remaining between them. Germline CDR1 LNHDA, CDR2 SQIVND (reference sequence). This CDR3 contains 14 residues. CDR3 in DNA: TGTGCCAGTATGAGCGGAGGCTATAATTCACCCCTCCACTTT. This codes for CASMSGGYNSPLHF.